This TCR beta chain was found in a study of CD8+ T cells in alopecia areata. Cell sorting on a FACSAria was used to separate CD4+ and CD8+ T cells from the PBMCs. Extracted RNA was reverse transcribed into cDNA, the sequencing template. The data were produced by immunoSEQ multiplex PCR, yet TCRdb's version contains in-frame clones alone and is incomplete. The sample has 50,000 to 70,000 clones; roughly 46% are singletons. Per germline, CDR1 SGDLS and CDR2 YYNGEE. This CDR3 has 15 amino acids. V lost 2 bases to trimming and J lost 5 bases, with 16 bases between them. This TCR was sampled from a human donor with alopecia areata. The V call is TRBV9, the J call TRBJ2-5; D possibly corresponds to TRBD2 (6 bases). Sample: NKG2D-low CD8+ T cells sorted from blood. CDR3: CASSVLGGSWETQYF. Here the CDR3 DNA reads TGTGCCAGCAGCGTTCTCGGGGGATCCTGGGAGACCCAGTACTTC.